Below are 26 T cell receptor beta chains sequenced from a single sample in a study of blood T cell repertoires in COVID-19. TCRdb's copy holds only in-frame clones and misses some; the assay was immunoSEQ multiplex PCR. The table includes around 180,000 clones, 75% to 85% detected once. Sequencing input: peripheral blood. Receptors originate from a human donor in a cohort sampled during active COVID-19.

The rearrangement joins TRBV24-1 to TRBJ2-6; possible D gene TRBD1, 5 bases. Per germline, CDR1 KGHDR and CDR2 SFDVKD. The length of the CDR3 is 17 residues. V dropped 3 bases and J dropped 2 bases, with 13 bases sitting between them. The CDR3 here is CATSDGQGTPGANVLTF. The CDR3 DNA is TGTGCCACCAGTGATGGGCAGGGTACCCCTGGGGCCAACGTCCTGACTTTC.

This clone was seen a few times. The V gene is TRBV11-2, the J gene TRBJ2-7; D perhaps matches TRBD1 (5 bases). The CDR3 is made up of 14 amino acids. With 7 bases removed from V and 2 bases from J, the gap between germline ends came to 15 bases. Germline CDR1 SGHAT, CDR2 FQNNGV. The CDR3 coding sequence is TGTGCCAGCACCTTCCAGAGGACAACCTACGAGCAGTACTTC. Residues: CASTFQRTTYEQYF.

J is TRBJ2-3 and V is TRBV4-1; 8 bases align to TRBD2. The V and J ends lost 1 base and 5 bases, in that order; junction bases with no gene match: 11. The CDR3 loop spans 17 amino acids. Germline CDR1 MGHRA, CDR2 YSYEKL. The CDR3 nucleotides are TGCGCCAGCAGCCAAGGCCTCGGGGGGGGCGAGATAGATACGCAGTATTTT. It translates to CASSQGLGGGEIDTQYF.

This clone was detected only a few times. The rearrangement uses TRBV10-3 and TRBJ2-1; 8 bases agree with TRBD2. V trimming: 8 bases; J trimming: 7 bases; junction bases outside the gene matches: 7. CDR1 ENHRY and CDR2 SYGVKD come from the germline V gene. CDR3 size: 13 residues. CDR3 region: CAIYVERGNEQFF. CDR3 DNA: TGTGCCATCTACGTAGAGCGGGGGAATGAGCAGTTCTTC.

The chain couples TRBV25-1 to TRBJ2-7; D gene ambiguous. The CDR3 consists of 13 residues. Germline CDR1 MGHDK, CDR2 SYGVNS. V shed 1 base and J shed 0 bases, with 4 bases lying between them. The CDR3 region has the DNA TGTGCCAGCAGTGAATCTAGCTCCTACGAGCAGTACTTC. Translating it yields CASSESSSYEQYF.

This clone was detected only once. The V call is TRBV21-1, the J call TRBJ2-7; the listed D gene, TRBD2, was not tested against the DNA. TRBV21-1 is annotated as a pseudogene. The CDR3 loop spans 13 amino acids. In DNA form, the CDR3 reads TGTGCCAGCAGCAAAGACGGGGAGCGGGAGCAGTACTTC. Its translation is CASSKDGEREQYF.

This chain uses TRBV7-9 with TRBJ1-6; 9 bases are shared with TRBD1. Germline assignment: CDR1 SEHNR and CDR2 FQNEAQ (reference sequence). The CDR3 runs 16 residues. The ends lost 5 bases at V and 3 bases at J; junction bases unmatched: 5. CDR3 DNA: TGTGCCAGCAGCAGGGACAGGGACTACTATAATTCACCCCTCCACTTT. Its translation is CASSRDRDYYNSPLHF.

The chain links TRBV10-2 to TRBJ1-2; 7 bases map to TRBD1. J gave up 8 bases and V 6 bases, and 18 bases lay outside the gene matches. The CDR3 sequence is 16 residues long. The germline V gene encodes CDR1 WSHSY and CDR2 SAAADI. CDR3 loop: CASRRGKGASMAGYTF. The CDR3, as DNA: TGCGCCAGCAGACGTGGAAAGGGGGCGTCTATGGCCGGCTACACCTTC.

V usage is TRBV7-2 and J usage is TRBJ1-4; tentatively, D is TRBD1 (6 bases). The germline V gene encodes CDR1 SGHTA and CDR2 FQGNSA. This CDR3 region has 14 residues. The V gene lost 1 base and the J gene lost 7 bases, with 10 bases spanning the gap. CDR3 sequence (DNA): TGTGCCAGCAGCTTAGAGGGGGTGGGTGAAAAACTGTTTTTT. Translated, it gives CASSLEGVGEKLFF.

This chain links TRBV19 with TRBJ1-5, with D unresolved. The CDR3 contains 15 residues. Germline V gene sequence: CDR1 LNHDA, CDR2 SQIVND (reference sequence). V lost 7 bases and J 1 base, leaving 14 bases between the germline ends. This chain's CDR3 is CASTRSFQSNQPQHF. In DNA, the CDR3 is TGTGCCAGTACGAGGAGTTTTCAAAGCAATCAGCCCCAGCATTTT.

This chain connects TRBV28 to TRBJ2-1; D is unresolved. The germline V gene encodes CDR1 MDHEN and CDR2 SYDVKM. The ends were cut back, 3 bases at V and 6 bases at J, with 9 bases in the middle. CDR3 length equals 13 residues. The CDR3 reads CASSLTGVNEQFF. In nucleotides, the CDR3 is TGTGCCAGCAGTTTGACGGGTGTCAATGAGCAGTTCTTC.

The gene calls are TRBV4-2 and TRBJ2-7, with 7 bases fitting TRBD1. Trimming at V came to 0 bases and at J to 1 base, leaving 6 bases not matched to a gene. This CDR3 is built from 16 residues. CDR1 LGHNA and CDR2 YNFKEQ come from the germline V gene. The CDR3 is CASSQELKTGSYEQYF. The CDR3 DNA sequence: TGTGCCAGCAGCCAAGAGTTGAAGACAGGGTCCTACGAGCAGTACTTC.

The chain employs TRBV19 and TRBJ2-3; 7 positions match TRBD2. Trimming cost V 3 bases and J 2 bases; bases outside gene matches: 8. Looked up from germline, CDR1 is LNHDA and CDR2 is SQIVND (reference sequence). CDR3 length equals 16 residues. CDR3: CASSISGGSLTDTQYF. For the CDR3, the DNA is TGTGCCAGTAGTATTTCGGGGGGTAGTCTCACAGATACGCAGTATTTT.

The J gene is TRBJ2-1, the V gene TRBV7-2; 8 bases fit TRBD1. CDR1 and CDR2 from the germline V gene are SGHTA and FQGNSA. The V and J ends lost 5 bases and 9 bases, in that order; junction bases with no gene match: 3. CDR3 size: 12 residues. The CDR3 loop is CASSADRGEQFF. CDR3 nucleotides: TGTGCCAGCAGCGCCGACAGGGGTGAGCAGTTCTTC.

J is TRBJ2-5 and V is TRBV4-3; 13 bases line up with TRBD2. The germline CDR1 and CDR2 sequences are LGHNA and YSLEER. With V trimmed by 0 bases and J by 3 bases, 4 bases remained unmatched. The CDR3 spans 17 residues. As DNA, the CDR3 is TGCGCCAGCAGCCAAGATTGGACTAGCGGGGGCGAAGAGACCCAGTACTTC. It codes for CASSQDWTSGGEETQYF.

With regard to this clone: Other DNA sequences within the sample encode an identical CDR3. The V gene is TRBV5-6, the J gene TRBJ2-7; D perhaps matches TRBD2 (7 bases). CDR3 length: 13 residues. Trimming left V 4 bases short and J 3 bases short, with 11 bases between. Germline lookup yields CDR1 SGHDT and CDR2 YYEEEE. The CDR3 reads CASSLRGGYEQYF. CDR3 DNA sequence: TGTGCCAGCAGCCTTAGGGGGGGCTACGAGCAGTACTTC.

This clone was counted a few times. V and J are TRBV7-2 and TRBJ1-2; TRBD1 matches 7 bases. The CDR3 spans 15 residues. The germline gives CDR1 SGHTA, CDR2 FQGNSA. The trim removed 4 bases at V and 8 bases at J, leaving 13 bases unmatched. CDR3 nucleotides: TGTGCCAGCAGCTCACCGGGGACAGCCAGAGGCGGCTACACCTTC. Translating gives CASSSPGTARGGYTF.

This clone was picked up one time. The chain joins TRBV27 to TRBJ1-2; 7 bases fit TRBD1. V trimming: 6 bases; J trimming: 5 bases; junction bases outside the gene matches: 9. The CDR3 extends over 14 amino acids. Per germline, CDR1 MNHEY and CDR2 SMNVEV (reference sequence). CDR3 residues: CASSPGQTFYGYTF. Here the CDR3 DNA reads TGTGCCAGCAGCCCGGGACAGACTTTTTATGGCTACACCTTC.

The J gene is TRBJ1-2, the V gene TRBV2, with D possibly being TRBD1 (5 bases). V lost 4 bases to trimming and J lost 4 bases, with 13 bases between them. Germline CDR1 and CDR2: SNHLY and FYNNEI. This CDR3 has 14 residues. This CDR3 is CASSVQGSGYGYTF. The CDR3, as DNA: TGTGCCAGCAGTGTCCAGGGCAGTGGCTATGGCTACACCTTC.

The chain uses TRBV4-2 and TRBJ1-2; 7 nucleotides match TRBD1. V lost 0 bases and J lost 0; bases outside the gene matches: 4. The V gene's germline CDR1 is LGHNA and CDR2 YNFKEQ. The CDR3 is made up of 16 amino acids. The CDR3 region has the DNA TGTGCCAGCAGCCAAGACGGGACAGCTTCTAACTATGGCTACACCTTC. Its protein is CASSQDGTASNYGYTF.

The chain recombines TRBV27 with TRBJ2-7; 8 bases align to TRBD1. After removal of 6 bases from V and 2 bases from J, the junction contained 6 bases not matched to a gene. CDR3 length equals 14 residues. Germline V gene lookup returns CDR1 MNHEY and CDR2 SMNVEV (reference sequence). CDR3 residues: CASSPGTGPYEQYF. CDR3 DNA: TGTGCCAGCAGCCCCGGGACAGGCCCCTACGAGCAGTACTTC.

The chain uses TRBV7-2 and TRBJ2-2; D call uncertain. Trimming left V 0 bases short and J 0 bases short, with 8 bases between. The CDR3 runs to 16 residues. Germline CDR1 is SGHTA and CDR2 is FQGNSA. CDR3 region: CASSLALASNTGELFF. The CDR3 coding sequence is TGTGCCAGCAGCTTAGCGCTGGCATCGAACACCGGGGAGCTGTTTTTT.

The chain carries TRBV2 and TRBJ2-1, with 11 bases matching TRBD2. Germline trimming cut 8 bases from V and 3 bases from J; bases unmatched to any gene: 3. CDR1 and CDR2 from the germline V gene are SNHLY and FYNNEI. The CDR3 is 14 amino acids. CDR3: CASSGLADYNEQFF. The CDR3 DNA sequence: TGTGCCAGCTCGGGACTAGCGGACTACAATGAGCAGTTCTTC.

The rearrangement joins TRBV19 to TRBJ1-4; 7 bases map to TRBD1. The ends lost 5 bases at V and 8 bases at J; junction bases unmatched: 8. Per germline, CDR1 LNHDA and CDR2 SQIVND (reference sequence). The CDR3 contains 14 residues. The CDR3 DNA sequence: TGTGCCAGTAGTTATGACAGGGAGGACGAAAAACTGTTTTTT. Translation gives CASSYDREDEKLFF.

The sample holds a few counts of this clone. The rearrangement links TRBV27 to TRBJ1-5, with D hard to call. CDR3 size: 13 residues. V gave up 0 bases and J gave up 6 bases, with 6 bases separating them. Per the germline V gene, CDR1 is MNHEY and CDR2 is SMNVEV (reference sequence). The CDR3 loop reads CASSLSGSQPQHF. Here the CDR3 DNA reads TGTGCCAGCAGTTTATCAGGGAGTCAGCCCCAGCATTTT.

The V and J genes are TRBV19 and TRBJ1-4, with D uncertain. This CDR3 contains 14 residues. The germline V gene encodes CDR1 LNHDA and CDR2 SQIVND (reference sequence). V gave up 5 bases and J gave up 0 bases, with 7 bases separating them. The CDR3 DNA reads as TGTGCCAGTAGTCTCCGGGCAACTAATGAAAAACTGTTTTTT. Translated, it gives CASSLRATNEKLFF.